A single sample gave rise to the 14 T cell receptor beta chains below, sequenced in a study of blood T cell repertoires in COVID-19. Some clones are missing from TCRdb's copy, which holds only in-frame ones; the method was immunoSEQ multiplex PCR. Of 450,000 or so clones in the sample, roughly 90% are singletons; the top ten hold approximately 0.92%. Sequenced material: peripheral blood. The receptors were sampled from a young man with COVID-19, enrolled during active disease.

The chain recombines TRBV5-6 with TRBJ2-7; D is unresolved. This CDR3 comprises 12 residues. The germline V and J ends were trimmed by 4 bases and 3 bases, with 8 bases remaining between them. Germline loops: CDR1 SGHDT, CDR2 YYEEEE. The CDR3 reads CASSITYYEQYF. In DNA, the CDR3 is TGTGCCAGCAGCATTACATACTACGAGCAGTACTTC.

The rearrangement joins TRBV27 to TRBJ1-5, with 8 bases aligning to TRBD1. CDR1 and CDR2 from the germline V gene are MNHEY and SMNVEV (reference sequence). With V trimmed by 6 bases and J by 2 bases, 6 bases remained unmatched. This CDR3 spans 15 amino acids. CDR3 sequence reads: CASRNRGMGNQPQHF. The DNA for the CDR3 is TGTGCCAGCAGAAACAGGGGGATGGGCAATCAGCCCCAGCATTTT.

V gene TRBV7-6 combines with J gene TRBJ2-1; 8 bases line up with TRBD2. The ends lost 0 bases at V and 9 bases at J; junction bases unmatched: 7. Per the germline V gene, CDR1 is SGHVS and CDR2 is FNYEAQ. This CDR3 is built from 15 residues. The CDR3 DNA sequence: TGTGCCAGCAGCTTAGCGGTCGGGGGGGACTCTGAGCAGTTCTTC. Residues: CASSLAVGGDSEQFF.

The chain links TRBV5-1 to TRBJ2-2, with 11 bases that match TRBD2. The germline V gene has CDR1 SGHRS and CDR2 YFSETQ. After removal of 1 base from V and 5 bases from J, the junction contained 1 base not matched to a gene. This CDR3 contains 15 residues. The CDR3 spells CASSLTSGGTGELFF. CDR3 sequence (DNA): TGCGCCAGCAGCTTGACTAGCGGGGGTACCGGGGAGCTGTTTTTT.

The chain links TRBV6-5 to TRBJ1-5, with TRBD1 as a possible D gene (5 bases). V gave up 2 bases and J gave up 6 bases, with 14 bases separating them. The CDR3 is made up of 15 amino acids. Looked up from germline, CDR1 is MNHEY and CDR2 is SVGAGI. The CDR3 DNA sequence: TGTGCCAGCAGTTACGGACGGGGGTTTCGTCAGCCCCAGCATTTT. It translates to CASSYGRGFRQPQHF.

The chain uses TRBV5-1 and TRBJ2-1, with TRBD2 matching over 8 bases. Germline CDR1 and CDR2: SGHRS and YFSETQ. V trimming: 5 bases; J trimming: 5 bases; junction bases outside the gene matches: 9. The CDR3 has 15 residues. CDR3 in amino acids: CASSPGAGGDNEQFF. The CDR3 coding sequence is TGCGCCAGCAGTCCCGGGGCCGGGGGGGACAATGAGCAGTTCTTC.

In DNA form, the CDR3 reads TGTGCCAGCAGCCCATTAGACAGGGTCCGCTACAATGAGCAGTTCTTC. Residues: CASSPLDRVRYNEQFF. The V call is TRBV7-3, the J call TRBJ2-1, with 7 positions matching TRBD1. CDR3 length: 16 residues. Unmatched junction bases numbered 10, after V lost 5 bases and J lost 3 bases. CDR1 SGHTA and CDR2 FQGTGA come from the germline V gene.

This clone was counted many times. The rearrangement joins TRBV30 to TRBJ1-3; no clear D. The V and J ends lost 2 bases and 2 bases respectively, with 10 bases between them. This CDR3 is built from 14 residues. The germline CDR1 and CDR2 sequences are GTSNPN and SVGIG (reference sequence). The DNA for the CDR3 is TGTGCCTGGAGTCGCGGGGATGCTGGAAACACCATATATTTT. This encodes CAWSRGDAGNTIYF.

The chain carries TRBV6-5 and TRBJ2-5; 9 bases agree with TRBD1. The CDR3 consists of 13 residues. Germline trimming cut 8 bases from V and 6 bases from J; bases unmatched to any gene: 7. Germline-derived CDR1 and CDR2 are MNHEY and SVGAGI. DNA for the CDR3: TGTGCCAGCTATCCCGGGACAGGGAAGACCCAGTACTTC. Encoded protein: CASYPGTGKTQYF.

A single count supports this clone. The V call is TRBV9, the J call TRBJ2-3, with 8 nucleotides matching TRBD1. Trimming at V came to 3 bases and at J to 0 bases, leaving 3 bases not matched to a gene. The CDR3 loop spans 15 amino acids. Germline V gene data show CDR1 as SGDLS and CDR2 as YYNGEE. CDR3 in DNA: TGTGCCAGCAGCGGGACAGGGTTCAGCACAGATACGCAGTATTTT. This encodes CASSGTGFSTDTQYF.

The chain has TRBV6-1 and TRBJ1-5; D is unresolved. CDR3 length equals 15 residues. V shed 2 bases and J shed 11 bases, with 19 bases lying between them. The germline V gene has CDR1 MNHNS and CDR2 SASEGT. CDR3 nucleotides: TGTGCCAGCAGTGAAATACAGCCGGCGATATTGGCCCAGCATTTT. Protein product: CASSEIQPAILAQHF.

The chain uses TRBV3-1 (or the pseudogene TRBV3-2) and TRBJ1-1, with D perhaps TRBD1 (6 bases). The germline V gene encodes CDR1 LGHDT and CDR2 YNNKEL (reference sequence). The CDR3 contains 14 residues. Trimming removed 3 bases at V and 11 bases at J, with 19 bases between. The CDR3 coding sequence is TGTGCCAGCAGCCATCTTGCAGGGGCCTTAAGCGCTTTCTTT. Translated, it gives CASSHLAGALSAFF.

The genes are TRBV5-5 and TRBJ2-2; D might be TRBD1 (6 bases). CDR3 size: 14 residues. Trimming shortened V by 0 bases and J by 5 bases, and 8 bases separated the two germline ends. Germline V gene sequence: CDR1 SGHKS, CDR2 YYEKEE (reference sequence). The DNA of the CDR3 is TGTGCCAGCAGCTTGGGGACAGCGACCGGGGAGCTGTTTTTT. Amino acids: CASSLGTATGELFF.

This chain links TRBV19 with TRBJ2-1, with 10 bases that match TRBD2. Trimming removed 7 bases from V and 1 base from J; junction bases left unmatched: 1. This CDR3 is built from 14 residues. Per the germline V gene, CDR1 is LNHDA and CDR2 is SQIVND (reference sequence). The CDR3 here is CASNSGGSYNEQFF. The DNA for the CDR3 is TGTGCCAGTAATAGCGGGGGGTCCTACAATGAGCAGTTCTTC.